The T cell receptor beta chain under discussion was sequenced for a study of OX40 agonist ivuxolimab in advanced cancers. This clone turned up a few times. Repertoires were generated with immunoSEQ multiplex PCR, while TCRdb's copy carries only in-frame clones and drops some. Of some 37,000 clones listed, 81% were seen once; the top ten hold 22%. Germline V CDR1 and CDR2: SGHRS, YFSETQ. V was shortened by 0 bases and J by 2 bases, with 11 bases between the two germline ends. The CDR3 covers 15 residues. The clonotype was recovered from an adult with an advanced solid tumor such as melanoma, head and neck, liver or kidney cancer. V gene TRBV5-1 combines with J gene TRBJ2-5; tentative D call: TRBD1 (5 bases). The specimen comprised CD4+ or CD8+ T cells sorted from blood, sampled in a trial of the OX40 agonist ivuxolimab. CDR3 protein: CASSLGGVYQETQYF. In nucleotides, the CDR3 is TGCGCCAGCAGCTTGGGGGGCGTTTATCAAGAGACCCAGTACTTC.